Listed below are T cell receptor beta chains from one sample, sequenced in a study of T cell responses to AZD1222 COVID-19 vaccine. Repertoires were generated with immunoSEQ multiplex PCR, while TCRdb's copy carries only in-frame clones and drops some. The table has approximately 100,000 clones, roughly nine tenths seen once; the top ten hold around 6.8%. This specimen consisted of peripheral blood, obtained on day 0 of AZD1222 vaccination. The origin of the receptors is an adult in good health. Each CDR3 is given with its conserved first and last residue. Each record gives: clone size, J gene, V gene, D gene, CDR3 DNA, CDR3 protein. A D gene is named only where the DNA matches it firmly. The listing skips clone size in some rows; elsewhere it reads once, few, many or a size class.

abundance: .; j_gene: TRBJ2-7; v_gene: TRBV5-1; d_gene: .; CDR3nt: TGCGCCAGCAGCGTAGACAGAAACGAGCAGTACTTC; CDR3aa: CASSVDRNEQYF
abundance: .; j_gene: TRBJ2-4; v_gene: TRBV28; d_gene: TRBD2; CDR3nt: TGTGCCAGCAGCCCCATTACGACAGGTCACGGGAGGGTAGCCAAAAACATTCAGTACTTC; CDR3aa: CASSPITTGHGRVAKNIQYF
abundance: once; j_gene: TRBJ2-3; v_gene: TRBV28; d_gene: .; CDR3nt: TGTGCCAGCAGTCCCATCACAGATACGCAGTATTTT; CDR3aa: CASSPITDTQYF
abundance: .; j_gene: TRBJ1-3; v_gene: TRBV15; d_gene: .; CDR3nt: TGTGCCACCAGCAGAGAACTGTCCGAAAACACCATATATTTT; CDR3aa: CATSRELSENTIYF
abundance: .; j_gene: TRBJ2-4; v_gene: TRBV5-1; d_gene: TRBD1; CDR3nt: TGCGCCAGCAGCTACGGACAGGAGCAGTACTTC; CDR3aa: CASSYGQEQYF
abundance: .; j_gene: TRBJ1-1; v_gene: TRBV7-9; d_gene: TRBD1; CDR3nt: TGTGCCAGCAGCTTACGGGCCTCAGGGGGCACTGAAGCTTTCTTT; CDR3aa: CASSLRASGGTEAFF
abundance: .; j_gene: TRBJ1-2; v_gene: TRBV6-5; d_gene: .; CDR3nt: TGTGCCAGCAGTACCACCTCGGGCCTCAACTATGGCTACACCTTC; CDR3aa: CASSTTSGLNYGYTF
abundance: .; j_gene: TRBJ2-3; v_gene: TRBV5-1; d_gene: .; CDR3nt: TGCGCCAGCAGCTTTGTGAGGGCTAGCACAGATACGCAGTATTTT; CDR3aa: CASSFVRASTDTQYF
abundance: few; j_gene: TRBJ1-3; v_gene: TRBV19; d_gene: .; CDR3nt: TGTGCCAGTAGTACAAGCCAGACAGTCTCTGGAAACACCATATATTTT; CDR3aa: CASSTSQTVSGNTIYF
abundance: .; j_gene: TRBJ2-1; v_gene: TRBV28; d_gene: .; CDR3nt: TGTGCCAGCAGTCCGTTTCGGGAGCAGTTCTTC; CDR3aa: CASSPFREQFF
abundance: .; j_gene: TRBJ1-1; v_gene: TRBV27; d_gene: .; CDR3nt: TGTGCCAGCAGTTTATATCAGGGGAGGACTGAAGCTTTCTTT; CDR3aa: CASSLYQGRTEAFF
abundance: few; j_gene: TRBJ1-3; v_gene: TRBV28; d_gene: .; CDR3nt: TGTGCCAGCAGCTCATACGTCCTATCCTCTGGAAACACCATATATTTT; CDR3aa: CASSSYVLSSGNTIYF
abundance: .; j_gene: TRBJ1-4; v_gene: TRBV6-5; d_gene: .; CDR3nt: TGTGCCAGCAGTTACTCTCGGCGCACTAATGAAAAACTGTTTTTT; CDR3aa: CASSYSRRTNEKLFF
abundance: once; j_gene: TRBJ2-5; v_gene: TRBV5-4; d_gene: TRBD2; CDR3nt: TGTGCCAGCAGAACCCATAGCGGGGACGTTCAAGAGACCCAGTACTTC; CDR3aa: CASRTHSGDVQETQYF
abundance: .; j_gene: TRBJ1-1; v_gene: TRBV7-9; d_gene: .; CDR3nt: TGTGCCAGCAGCTTAGTGGCCACCATGAACACTGAAGCTTTCTTT; CDR3aa: CASSLVATMNTEAFF
abundance: once; j_gene: TRBJ2-7; v_gene: TRBV18; d_gene: .; CDR3nt: TGTGCCAGCTCGTCCCGGGACGAGTCCTACGAGCAGTACTTC; CDR3aa: CASSSRDESYEQYF
abundance: .; j_gene: TRBJ2-7; v_gene: TRBV3-1/TRBV3-2; d_gene: .; CDR3nt: TGTGCCAGCAGCCCTCCGGGACTGACCTACGAGCAGTACTTC; CDR3aa: CASSPPGLTYEQYF
abundance: .; j_gene: TRBJ1-3; v_gene: TRBV29-1; d_gene: .; CDR3nt: TGCAGCGTTGTTCCTACCCTTCCTGGAAACACCATATATTTT; CDR3aa: CSVVPTLPGNTIYF
abundance: .; j_gene: TRBJ1-6; v_gene: TRBV9; d_gene: .; CDR3nt: TGTGCCAGCAGCACGGACTCGGGGCGCTCACCCCTCCACTTT; CDR3aa: CASSTDSGRSPLHF
abundance: .; j_gene: TRBJ2-7; v_gene: TRBV4-3; d_gene: TRBD1; CDR3nt: TGCGCCAGCAGCCAAGCCCGACAGGGTCCGCAGTACTTC; CDR3aa: CASSQARQGPQYF
abundance: .; j_gene: TRBJ1-1; v_gene: TRBV6-1; d_gene: TRBD1; CDR3nt: TGTGCCAGCAGTGAACGACAGGGCAACATGAACACTGAAGCTTTCTTT; CDR3aa: CASSERQGNMNTEAFF
abundance: .; j_gene: TRBJ1-2; v_gene: TRBV28; d_gene: TRBD1; CDR3nt: TGTGCCAGCAGAGTCTTACAGGGGGCGTCTGGCTACACCTTC; CDR3aa: CASRVLQGASGYTF
abundance: .; j_gene: TRBJ2-7; v_gene: TRBV3-1/TRBV3-2; d_gene: .; CDR3nt: TGTGCCAGCAGCCAAGTGGTCTACGAGCAGTACTTC; CDR3aa: CASSQVVYEQYF
abundance: .; j_gene: TRBJ1-4; v_gene: TRBV7-9; d_gene: TRBD1; CDR3nt: TGTGCCAGCGCCGGACAGGGGCGCGAAAAACTGTTTTTT; CDR3aa: CASAGQGREKLFF
abundance: .; j_gene: TRBJ2-1; v_gene: TRBV27; d_gene: TRBD1; CDR3nt: TGTGCCAGCAGTTTGACAGGGGGGAATTACAATGAGCAGTTCTTC; CDR3aa: CASSLTGGNYNEQFF
abundance: .; j_gene: TRBJ1-1; v_gene: TRBV27; d_gene: TRBD1; CDR3nt: TGTGCCAGCAGACGTTCGAGACAGGGGGCTTCTGAAGCTTTCTTT; CDR3aa: CASRRSRQGASEAFF
abundance: once; j_gene: TRBJ1-2; v_gene: TRBV5-3; d_gene: .; CDR3nt: TGTGCCAGAAGCTTGGGGACAGACAACTATGGCTACACCTTC; CDR3aa: CARSLGTDNYGYTF
abundance: .; j_gene: TRBJ1-4; v_gene: TRBV15; d_gene: .; CDR3nt: TGTGCCACCAGCAGAGATCAGTGGAGGGAAAAACTGTTTTTT; CDR3aa: CATSRDQWREKLFF
abundance: .; j_gene: TRBJ1-1; v_gene: TRBV6-5; d_gene: .; CDR3nt: TGTGCCAGCAGTTACTCAGGACAAATGAACACTGAAGCTTTCTTT; CDR3aa: CASSYSGQMNTEAFF
abundance: .; j_gene: TRBJ1-1; v_gene: TRBV15; d_gene: .; CDR3nt: TGTGCCACCAGCAGAACCCGACAGGAAGCTTTCTTT; CDR3aa: CATSRTRQEAFF
abundance: .; j_gene: TRBJ2-7; v_gene: TRBV7-9; d_gene: TRBD1; CDR3nt: TGTGCCAGCACCCCGACAGGGGACGAGCAGTACTTC; CDR3aa: CASTPTGDEQYF
abundance: .; j_gene: TRBJ2-7; v_gene: TRBV14; d_gene: .; CDR3nt: TGTGCCAGCAGCCAAGGACAGAACTCCTACGAGCAGTACTTC; CDR3aa: CASSQGQNSYEQYF
abundance: .; j_gene: TRBJ1-6; v_gene: TRBV19; d_gene: TRBD1; CDR3nt: TGTGCCAGCACATCCGGGACAGGGGGTAATTCACCCCTCCACTTT; CDR3aa: CASTSGTGGNSPLHF
abundance: .; j_gene: TRBJ2-7; v_gene: TRBV21-1; d_gene: .; CDR3nt: TGTGCCAGCAGCAAAGACCAGGAGGCAGCCGACGAGCAGTACTTC; CDR3aa: CASSKDQEAADEQYF
abundance: .; j_gene: TRBJ2-2; v_gene: TRBV5-1; d_gene: .; CDR3nt: TGCGCCAGCGAGGGGGCCGGGGAGCTGTTTTTT; CDR3aa: CASEGAGELFF
abundance: .; j_gene: TRBJ1-5; v_gene: TRBV28; d_gene: .; CDR3nt: TGTGCCAGCAGTTTATACGGGTCCCTCTCGTATCAGCCCCAGCATTTT; CDR3aa: CASSLYGSLSYQPQHF
abundance: .; j_gene: TRBJ1-5; v_gene: TRBV19; d_gene: TRBD1; CDR3nt: TGTGCCAGTACCCGGGACAGGGGGAGAATCAGCAATCAGCCCCAGCATTTT; CDR3aa: CASTRDRGRISNQPQHF
abundance: .; j_gene: TRBJ1-3; v_gene: TRBV5-1; d_gene: .; CDR3nt: TGCGCCAGCAGCTTGGCCGAGGTAACTACGGGAAACACCATATATTTT; CDR3aa: CASSLAEVTTGNTIYF
abundance: .; j_gene: TRBJ2-5; v_gene: TRBV19; d_gene: .; CDR3nt: TGTGCCAGTTCAGGGGGGGAGACCCAGTACTTC; CDR3aa: CASSGGETQYF
abundance: .; j_gene: TRBJ1-6; v_gene: TRBV4-1; d_gene: TRBD1; CDR3nt: TGCGCCACCAGCCGCCTGGGACAGGGGGGCCCCCTCCACTTT; CDR3aa: CATSRLGQGGPLHF
abundance: .; j_gene: TRBJ2-3; v_gene: TRBV10-3; d_gene: TRBD2; CDR3nt: TGTGCCATCAGTGAGCTAGCGGGGGGTCGCACAGATACGCAGTATTTT; CDR3aa: CAISELAGGRTDTQYF
abundance: .; j_gene: TRBJ1-2; v_gene: TRBV3-1/TRBV3-2; d_gene: .; CDR3nt: TGTGCCAGTACGAGGGGGGCTACCCTCTTGTATGGCTACACCTTC; CDR3aa: CASTRGATLLYGYTF
abundance: .; j_gene: TRBJ1-4; v_gene: TRBV28; d_gene: TRBD1; CDR3nt: TGTGCCAGCAGTTCCCCCCTAGGGGGCGGTGAAAAACTGTTTTTT; CDR3aa: CASSSPLGGGEKLFF
abundance: .; j_gene: TRBJ2-5; v_gene: TRBV5-6; d_gene: .; CDR3nt: TGTGCCAGCAGCCGCCCTACAGGGTACCAAGAGACCCAGTACTTC; CDR3aa: CASSRPTGYQETQYF
abundance: .; j_gene: TRBJ1-5; v_gene: TRBV10-3; d_gene: TRBD1; CDR3nt: TGTGCCATCAGTGAGTCCTGGCAGGGGGCATATAGCAATCAGCCCCAGCATTTT; CDR3aa: CAISESWQGAYSNQPQHF
abundance: once; j_gene: TRBJ2-7; v_gene: TRBV12-3/TRBV12-4; d_gene: .; CDR3nt: TGTGCCAGCAGGACGACAGGCGGCTACGAGCAGTACTTC; CDR3aa: CASRTTGGYEQYF
abundance: .; j_gene: TRBJ2-7; v_gene: TRBV7-6; d_gene: TRBD1; CDR3nt: TGTGCCAGCAGCTTAGCCCCGACAGGGGGCAGCTACGAGCAGTACTTC; CDR3aa: CASSLAPTGGSYEQYF
abundance: once; j_gene: TRBJ2-2; v_gene: TRBV5-1; d_gene: .; CDR3nt: TGCGCCAGCAGCCCTGCCGGGACAAAGAACACCGGGGAGCTGTTTTTT; CDR3aa: CASSPAGTKNTGELFF
abundance: .; j_gene: TRBJ1-4; v_gene: TRBV7-9; d_gene: .; CDR3nt: TGTGCCAGCAGCACCTCACAGGGTTTTGAAAAACTGTTTTTT; CDR3aa: CASSTSQGFEKLFF
abundance: .; j_gene: TRBJ2-7; v_gene: TRBV2; d_gene: .; CDR3nt: TGTGCCAGCAGCTACATAATCGAGCAGTACTTC; CDR3aa: CASSYIIEQYF
abundance: .; j_gene: TRBJ2-7; v_gene: TRBV27; d_gene: .; CDR3nt: TGTGCCAGCGGCCATTACGAGCAGTACTTC; CDR3aa: CASGHYEQYF
abundance: .; j_gene: TRBJ2-3; v_gene: TRBV7-9; d_gene: .; CDR3nt: TGTGCCAGCAGACCGAGGGCGTGGAGCACAGATACGCAGTATTTT; CDR3aa: CASRPRAWSTDTQYF
abundance: .; j_gene: TRBJ2-1; v_gene: TRBV27; d_gene: TRBD2; CDR3nt: TGTGCCAGCAGTTTGCGGGGGGTTTACAATGAGCAGTTCTTC; CDR3aa: CASSLRGVYNEQFF
abundance: .; j_gene: TRBJ2-1; v_gene: TRBV18; d_gene: TRBD2; CDR3nt: TGTGCCAGCTCACCACCGAATAGCGGGGGATTCAATGAGCAGTTCTTC; CDR3aa: CASSPPNSGGFNEQFF
abundance: .; j_gene: TRBJ2-7; v_gene: TRBV12-3/TRBV12-4; d_gene: .; CDR3nt: TGTGCCAGCAGGAGCACCTACGAGCAGTACTTC; CDR3aa: CASRSTYEQYF
abundance: few; j_gene: TRBJ2-5; v_gene: TRBV6-5; d_gene: .; CDR3nt: TGTGCCAGCAGTTACGGAGCGCGCCAAGAGACCCAGTACTTC; CDR3aa: CASSYGARQETQYF
abundance: .; j_gene: TRBJ1-2; v_gene: TRBV7-3; d_gene: .; CDR3nt: TGTGCCAGCAGCAGGGACCTTACGCGCTATGGCTACACCTTC; CDR3aa: CASSRDLTRYGYTF